The present T cell receptor beta chain was sequenced within a study of blood T cell repertoires in COVID-19. Study-wide background: The analysed material was cDNA or gDNA that came from T cells, B-cell-depleted T cells, or PBMCs.

In the authors' methods: Estimation of nucleated cell counts was performed using reference gene primer amplification. Only in-frame clones appear in the TCRdb table, and some are missing; sequencing was by immunoSEQ multiplex PCR. V, J and clone size reflect that table, while D and trimming were determined from the DNA. Of 350,000 to 450,000 clones listed, roughly four fifths are singletons. The ends lost 4 bases at V and 3 bases at J; junction bases unmatched: 3. Germline CDR1 reads SGHNT; CDR2 reads YYREEE (reference sequence). The CDR3 totals 14 residues. This clone was counted a single time. Those who participated ranged in age from roughly 18 to 90 years and resided in some 24 US areas. Two negative PCRs, clearance, or symptom resolution characterized the recovered Cohort 3 donors.

The source of this sequence is a woman aged 50 to 65 who had recovered from COVID-19. The sequencing sample was made of PBMCs or T cells enriched from blood (not recorded which). The genes are TRBV5-4 and TRBJ1-2; 10 nucleotides match TRBD1. The CDR3 protein is CASSRDRGDYGYTF. The CDR3 nucleotides are TGTGCCAGCAGCCGGGACAGGGGAGACTATGGCTACACCTTC.